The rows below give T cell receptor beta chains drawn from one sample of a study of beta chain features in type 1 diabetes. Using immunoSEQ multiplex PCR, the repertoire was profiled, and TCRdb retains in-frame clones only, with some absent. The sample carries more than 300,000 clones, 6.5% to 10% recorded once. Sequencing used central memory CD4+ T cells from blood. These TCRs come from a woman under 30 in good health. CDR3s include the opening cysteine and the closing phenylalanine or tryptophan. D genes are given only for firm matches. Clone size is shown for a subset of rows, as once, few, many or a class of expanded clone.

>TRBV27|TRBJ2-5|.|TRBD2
CASSFSGRPHTQYF
TGTGCCAGCAGTTTCAGCGGGAGGCCCCATACCCAGTACTTC
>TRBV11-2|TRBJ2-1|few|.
CASSKTTLSYNEQFF
TGTGCCAGCAGCAAGACGACTTTATCCTACAATGAGCAGTTCTTC
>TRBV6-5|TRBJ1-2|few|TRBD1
CASSYSGTGRDTF
TGTGCCAGCAGTTACTCCGGGACAGGGAGAGACACCTTC
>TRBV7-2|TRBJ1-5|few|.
CASSLDATGANQPQHF
TGTGCCAGCAGCTTAGACGCGACGGGGGCTAACCAGCCCCAGCATTTT
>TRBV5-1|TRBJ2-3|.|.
CASSSRTDTQYF
TGCGCCAGCAGCTCACGCACAGATACGCAGTATTTT
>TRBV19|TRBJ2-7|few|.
CASSGGGEIYEQYF
TGTGCCAGTAGTGGAGGGGGCGAAATCTACGAGCAGTACTTC
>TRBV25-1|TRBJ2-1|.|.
CASSDYDYPDEQFF
TGTGCCAGCAGTGACTACGACTACCCGGATGAGCAGTTCTTC
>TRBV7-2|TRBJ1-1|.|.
CASSLGATEAFF
TGTGCCAGCAGCTTAGGGGCGACTGAAGCTTTCTTT
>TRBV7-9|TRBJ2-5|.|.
CASSLRERETQYF
TGTGCCAGCAGCTTGAGGGAACGGGAGACCCAGTACTTC
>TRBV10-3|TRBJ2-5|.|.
CAINHGTSQETQYF
TGTGCCATCAACCACGGGACGTCCCAAGAGACCCAGTACTTC
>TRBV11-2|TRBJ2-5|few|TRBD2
CASSFNSGSGETQYF
TGTGCCAGCAGCTTCAATAGCGGGAGCGGGGAGACCCAGTACTTC
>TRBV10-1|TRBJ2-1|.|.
CASRSLGGQQFF
TGCGCCAGCAGATCTCTCGGGGGCCAGCAGTTCTTC
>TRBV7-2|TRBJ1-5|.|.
CASSQRSGPLGNQPQHF
TGTGCCAGCAGCCAGCGATCAGGGCCCTTAGGAAATCAGCCCCAGCATTTT
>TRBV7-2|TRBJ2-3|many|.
CASGTLTDTQYF
TGTGCCAGTGGGACGCTCACAGATACGCAGTATTTT
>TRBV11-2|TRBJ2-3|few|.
CASSVGRLSTDTQYF
TGTGCCAGCAGTGTAGGACGACTTAGCACAGATACGCAGTATTTT
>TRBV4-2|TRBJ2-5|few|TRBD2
CASSVSGRTQETQYF
TGTGCCAGCAGCGTAAGCGGGAGGACTCAAGAGACCCAGTACTTC
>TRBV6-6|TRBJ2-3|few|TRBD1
CASSVQGYTDTQYF
TGTGCCAGCAGTGTACAGGGGTACACAGATACGCAGTATTTT
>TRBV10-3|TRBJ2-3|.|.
CAISPPMTDTQYF
TGTGCCATCTCCCCGCCCATGACAGATACGCAGTATTTT
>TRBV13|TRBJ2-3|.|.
CASSPGERLVPDTQYF
TGTGCCAGCAGCCCCGGGGAGCGTCTTGTGCCAGATACGCAGTATTTT
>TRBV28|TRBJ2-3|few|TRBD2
CASSRGLAVIEEDTQYF
TGTGCCAGCAGTCGCGGACTAGCGGTTATTGAGGAAGATACGCAGTATTTT
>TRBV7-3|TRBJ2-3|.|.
CASSSGGNRYTDTQYF
TGTGCCAGCAGCTCGGGCGGGAATCGGTACACAGATACGCAGTATTTT
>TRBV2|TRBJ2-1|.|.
CASSGLVGGAYNEQFF
TGTGCCAGCAGTGGCTTAGTGGGCGGGGCCTACAATGAGCAGTTCTTC
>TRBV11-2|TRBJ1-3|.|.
CASSLGGGRVHF
TGTGCCAGCAGCTTAGGAGGGGGTAGGGTACATTTT
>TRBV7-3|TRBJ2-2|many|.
CASSLAATANTGELFF
TGTGCCAGCAGCTTAGCAGCCACCGCGAACACCGGGGAGCTGTTTTTT
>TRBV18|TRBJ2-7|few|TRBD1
CASSRTGPPDEQYF
TGTGCCAGCTCACGGACAGGGCCACCTGACGAGCAGTACTTC
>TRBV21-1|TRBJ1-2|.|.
CASSKANECPIYGYTF
TGTGCCAGCAGCAAAGCCAACGAATGTCCGATCTATGGCTACACCTTC
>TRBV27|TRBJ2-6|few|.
CASSFIQGTRSGANVLTF
TGTGCCAGCAGTTTCATACAGGGTACACGCTCTGGGGCCAACGTCCTGACTTTC
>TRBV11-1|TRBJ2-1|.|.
CASSTRPAGWEQFF
TGTGCCAGCAGCACGAGACCCGCAGGGTGGGAGCAGTTCTTC
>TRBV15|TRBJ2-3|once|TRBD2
CATSRDLRVGLAGVRDTQYF
TGTGCCACCAGCAGAGATCTGAGGGTGGGACTAGCGGGAGTTCGAGATACGCAGTATTTT
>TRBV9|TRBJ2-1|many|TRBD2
CASSARSGRAFNEQFF
TGTGCCAGCAGCGCACGTAGCGGGAGGGCCTTCAATGAGCAGTTCTTC
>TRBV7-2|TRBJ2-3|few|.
CASSLNGIRTDTQYF
TGTGCCAGCAGCTTAAACGGGATAAGGACAGATACGCAGTATTTT
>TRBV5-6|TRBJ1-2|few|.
CASSLGSGGAYGYTF
TGTGCCAGCAGCTTGGGGTCCGGGGGCGCCTATGGCTACACCTTC
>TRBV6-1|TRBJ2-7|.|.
CASRSTAKEPYEQYF
TGTGCCAGCAGATCAACAGCTAAGGAACCCTACGAGCAGTACTTC
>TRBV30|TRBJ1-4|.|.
CAWSVRGYLMKNCFF
.
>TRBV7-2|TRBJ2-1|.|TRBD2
CASSRPGLADNEQFF
TGTGCCAGCAGCCGACCGGGACTAGCGGACAATGAGCAGTTCTTC
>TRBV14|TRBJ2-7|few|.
CASSQFSWYEQYF
TGTGCCAGCAGCCAATTCTCTTGGTACGAGCAGTACTTC
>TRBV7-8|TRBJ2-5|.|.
CASSLLPGYETQYF
TGTGCCAGCAGCTTACTTCCCGGCTACGAGACCCAGTACTTC
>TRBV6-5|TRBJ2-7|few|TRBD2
CASSYKAGAGYEQYF
TGTGCCAGCAGTTACAAGGCGGGAGCGGGCTACGAGCAGTACTTC
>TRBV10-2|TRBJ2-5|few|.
CASSVASGETQYF
TGCGCCAGCAGTGTTGCCAGTGGGGAGACCCAGTACTTC
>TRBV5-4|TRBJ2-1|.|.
CASSRELAPYNEQFF
TGTGCCAGCAGCCGAGAACTAGCCCCCTACAATGAGCAGTTCTTC
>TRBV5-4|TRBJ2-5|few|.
CASSFNMGPGVVGETQYF
TGTGCCAGCAGCTTTAATATGGGTCCGGGAGTAGTCGGAGAGACCCAGTACTTC
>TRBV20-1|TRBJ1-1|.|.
CSAIVVTEAFF
TGCAGTGCTATCGTAGTAACTGAAGCTTTCTTT